This T cell receptor beta chain was sequenced for a study of T-cell memory formation after mild COVID-19. This clonotype was counted many times. CDR1 is LGHNA and CDR2 is YNFKEQ in the germline V gene. The CDR3 sequence is 15 residues long. V was cut by 4 bases and J by 3 bases, with 15 bases left in between. TCRdb re-called the 5' RACE reads through MiXCR, storing one row per CDR3 protein. The sample includes fewer than 90,000 distinct CDR3 sequences, approximately 14% of them seen just once. The sequence came from an adult woman who had mild COVID-19 (a few samples of this study predate the infection). Cell type and time point are not known. The chain links TRBV4-2 to TRBJ2-5; weak D call: TRBD2 (6 bases). Sequencing input: PBMCs or a T cell subset sorted from them (not recorded which). The CDR3 region has the DNA TGTGCCAGCAGCCCCGGGGAGGCGTGGAAAGAGACCCAGTACTTC. Protein product: CASSPGEAWKETQYF.